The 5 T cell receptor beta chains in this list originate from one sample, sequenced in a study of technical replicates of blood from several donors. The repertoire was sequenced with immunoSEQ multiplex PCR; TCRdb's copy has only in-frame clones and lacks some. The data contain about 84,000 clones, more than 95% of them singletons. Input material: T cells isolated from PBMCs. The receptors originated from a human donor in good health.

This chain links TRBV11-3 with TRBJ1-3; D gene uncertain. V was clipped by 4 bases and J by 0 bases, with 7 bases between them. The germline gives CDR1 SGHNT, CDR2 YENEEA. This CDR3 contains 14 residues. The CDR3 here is CASSSRGSGNTIYF. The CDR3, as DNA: TGTGCCAGCAGCTCCCGAGGCTCTGGAAACACCATATATTTT.

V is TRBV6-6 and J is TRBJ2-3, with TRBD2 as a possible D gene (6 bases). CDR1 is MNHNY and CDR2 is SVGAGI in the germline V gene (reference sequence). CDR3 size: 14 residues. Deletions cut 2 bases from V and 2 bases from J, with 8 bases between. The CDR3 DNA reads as TGTGCCAGCAGTTACGGGGGGAACACAGATACGCAGTATTTT. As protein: CASSYGGNTDTQYF.

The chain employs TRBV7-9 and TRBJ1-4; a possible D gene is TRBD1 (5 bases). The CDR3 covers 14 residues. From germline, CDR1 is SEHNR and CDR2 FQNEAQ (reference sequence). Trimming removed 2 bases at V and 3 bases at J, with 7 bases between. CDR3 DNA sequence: TGTGCCAGCAGCTTACAGGGCCCTAATGAAAAACTGTTTTTT. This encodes CASSLQGPNEKLFF. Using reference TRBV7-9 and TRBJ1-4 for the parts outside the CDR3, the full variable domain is DTGVSQNPRHKITKRGQNVTFRCDPISEHNRLYWYRQTLGQGPEFLTYFQNEAQLEKSRLLSDRFSAERPKGSFSTLEIQRTEQGDSAMYLCASSLQGPNEKLFFGSGTQLSVL.

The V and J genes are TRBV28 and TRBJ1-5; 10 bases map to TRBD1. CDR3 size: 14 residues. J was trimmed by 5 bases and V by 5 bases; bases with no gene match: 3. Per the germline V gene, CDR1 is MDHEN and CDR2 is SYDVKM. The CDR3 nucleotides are TGTGCCAGCAGTCCAGGGACAGGGGATCAGCCCCAGCATTTT. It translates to CASSPGTGDQPQHF.

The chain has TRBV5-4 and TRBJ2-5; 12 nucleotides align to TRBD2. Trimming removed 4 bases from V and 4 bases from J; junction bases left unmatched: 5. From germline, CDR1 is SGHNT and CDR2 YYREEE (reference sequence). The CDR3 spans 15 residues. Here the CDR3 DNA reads TGTGCCAGCAGCCCCGGACTAGCGGGACCAGAGACCCAGTACTTC. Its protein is CASSPGLAGPETQYF.